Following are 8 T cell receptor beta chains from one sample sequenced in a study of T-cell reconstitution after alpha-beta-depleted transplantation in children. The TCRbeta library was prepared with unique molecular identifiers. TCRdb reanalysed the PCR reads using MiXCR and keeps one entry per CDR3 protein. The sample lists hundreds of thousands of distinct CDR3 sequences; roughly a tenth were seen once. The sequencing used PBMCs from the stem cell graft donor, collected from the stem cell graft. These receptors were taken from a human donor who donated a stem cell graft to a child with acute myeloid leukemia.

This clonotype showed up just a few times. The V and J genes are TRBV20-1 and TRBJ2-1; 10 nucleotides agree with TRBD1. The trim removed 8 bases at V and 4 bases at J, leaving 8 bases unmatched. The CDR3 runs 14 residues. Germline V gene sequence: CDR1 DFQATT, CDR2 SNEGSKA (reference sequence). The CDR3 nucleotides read TGCAGTCTGTTTAGGGACAGGGGTTACAATGAGCAGTTCTTC. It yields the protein CSLFRDRGYNEQFF.

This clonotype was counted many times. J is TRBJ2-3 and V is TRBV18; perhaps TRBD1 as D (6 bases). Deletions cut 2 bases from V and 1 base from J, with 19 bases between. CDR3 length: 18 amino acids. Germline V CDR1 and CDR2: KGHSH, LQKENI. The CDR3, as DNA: TGTGCCAGCTCACCATCTGGACAGTTAGTTAGTGGCACAGATACGCAGTATTTT. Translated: CASSPSGQLVSGTDTQYF.

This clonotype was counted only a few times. The CDR3 DNA reads TGTGCCAGCTACGGAGGGGGCTCAAGCTCCTACGAGCAGTACTTC. Translation gives CASYGGGSSSYEQYF. This chain uses TRBV18 with TRBJ2-7; TRBD1 might be the D (7 bases). The CDR3 is 15 residues long. The V gene's germline CDR1 is KGHSH and CDR2 LQKENI. The V and J ends lost 7 bases and 0 bases respectively, with 16 bases between them. Variable domain in full (rest from reference TRBV18 and TRBJ2-7): NAGVMQNPRHLVRRRGQEARLRCSPMKGHSHVYWYRQLPEEGLKFMVYLQKENIIDESGMPKERFSAEFPKEGPSILRIQQVVRGDSAAYFCASYGGGSSSYEQYFGPGTRLTVT.

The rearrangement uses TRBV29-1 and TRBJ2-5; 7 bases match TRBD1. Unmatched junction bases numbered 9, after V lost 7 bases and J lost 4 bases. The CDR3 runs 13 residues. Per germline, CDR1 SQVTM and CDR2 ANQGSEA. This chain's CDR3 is CSAVQGSGETQYF. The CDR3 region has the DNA TGCAGCGCAGTACAGGGGTCGGGAGAGACCCAGTACTTC.

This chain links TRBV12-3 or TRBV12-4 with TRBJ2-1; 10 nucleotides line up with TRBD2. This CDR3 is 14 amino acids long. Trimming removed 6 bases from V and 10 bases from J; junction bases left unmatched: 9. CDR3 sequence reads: CASRLAAGGREQFF. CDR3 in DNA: TGTGCCAGCAGACTTGCAGCGGGAGGGCGAGAGCAGTTCTTC.

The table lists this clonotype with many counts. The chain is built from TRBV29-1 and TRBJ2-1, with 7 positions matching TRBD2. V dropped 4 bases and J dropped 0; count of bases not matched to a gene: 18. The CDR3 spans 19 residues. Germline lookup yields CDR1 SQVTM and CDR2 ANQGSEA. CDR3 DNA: TGCAGCGTTGTAGGGGCTAGCGGAGTGAAGCGAAGCTCCTACAATGAGCAGTTCTTC. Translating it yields CSVVGASGVKRSSYNEQFF.

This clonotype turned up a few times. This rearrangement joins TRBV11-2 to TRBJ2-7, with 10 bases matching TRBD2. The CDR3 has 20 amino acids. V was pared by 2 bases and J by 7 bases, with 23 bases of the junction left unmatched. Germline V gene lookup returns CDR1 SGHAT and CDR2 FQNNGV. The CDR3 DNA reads TGTGCCAGCAGCTTACTCCGTTCAGGTGCTAGCGGGAGAAACCCGGTAGAGCAGTACTTC. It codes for CASSLLRSGASGRNPVEQYF.

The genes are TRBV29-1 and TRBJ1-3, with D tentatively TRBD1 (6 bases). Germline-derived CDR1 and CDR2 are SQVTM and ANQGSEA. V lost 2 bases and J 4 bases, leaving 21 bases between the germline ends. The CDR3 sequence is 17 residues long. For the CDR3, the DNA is TGCAGCGTTGAAACGTTGACAGGTCCCCAACCAGGAAACACCATATATTTT. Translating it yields CSVETLTGPQPGNTIYF.